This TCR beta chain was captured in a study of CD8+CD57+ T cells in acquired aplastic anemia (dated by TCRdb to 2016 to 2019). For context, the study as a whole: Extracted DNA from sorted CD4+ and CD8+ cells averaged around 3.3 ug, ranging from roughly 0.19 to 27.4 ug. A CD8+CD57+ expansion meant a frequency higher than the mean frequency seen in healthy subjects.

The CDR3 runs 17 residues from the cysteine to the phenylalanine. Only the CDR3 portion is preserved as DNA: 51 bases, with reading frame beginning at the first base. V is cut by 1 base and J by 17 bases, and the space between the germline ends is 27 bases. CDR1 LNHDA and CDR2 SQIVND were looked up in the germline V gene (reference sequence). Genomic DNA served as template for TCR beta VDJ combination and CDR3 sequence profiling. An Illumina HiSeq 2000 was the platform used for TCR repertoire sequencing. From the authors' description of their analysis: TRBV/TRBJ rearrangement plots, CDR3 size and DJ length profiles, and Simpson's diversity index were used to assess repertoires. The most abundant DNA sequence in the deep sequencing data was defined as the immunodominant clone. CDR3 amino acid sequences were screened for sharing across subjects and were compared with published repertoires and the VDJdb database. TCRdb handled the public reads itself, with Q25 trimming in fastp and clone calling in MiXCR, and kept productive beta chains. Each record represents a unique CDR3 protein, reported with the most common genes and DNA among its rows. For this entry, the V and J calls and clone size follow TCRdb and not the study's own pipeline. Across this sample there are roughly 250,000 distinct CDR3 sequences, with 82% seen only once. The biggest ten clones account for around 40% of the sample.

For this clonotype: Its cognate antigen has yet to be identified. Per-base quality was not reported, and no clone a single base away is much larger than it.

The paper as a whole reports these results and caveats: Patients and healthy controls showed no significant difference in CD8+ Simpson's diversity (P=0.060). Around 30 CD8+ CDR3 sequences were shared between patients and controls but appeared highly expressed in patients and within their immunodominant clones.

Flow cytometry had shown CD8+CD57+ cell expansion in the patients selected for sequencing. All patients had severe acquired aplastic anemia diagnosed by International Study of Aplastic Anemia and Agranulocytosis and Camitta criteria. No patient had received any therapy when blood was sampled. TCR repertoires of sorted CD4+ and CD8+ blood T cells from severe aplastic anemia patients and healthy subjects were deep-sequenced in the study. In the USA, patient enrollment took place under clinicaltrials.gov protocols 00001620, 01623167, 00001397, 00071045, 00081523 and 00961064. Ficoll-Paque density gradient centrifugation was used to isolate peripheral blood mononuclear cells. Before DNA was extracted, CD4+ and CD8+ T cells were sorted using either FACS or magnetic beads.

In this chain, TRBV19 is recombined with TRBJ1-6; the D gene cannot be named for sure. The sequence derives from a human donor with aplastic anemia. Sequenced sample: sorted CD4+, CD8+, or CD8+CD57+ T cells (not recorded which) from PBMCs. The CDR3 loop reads CASSIASGAYNEQFFHF. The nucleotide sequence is TGTGCCAGTAGTATAGCTAGCGGAGCCTACAATGAGCAGTTCTTCCACTTT.